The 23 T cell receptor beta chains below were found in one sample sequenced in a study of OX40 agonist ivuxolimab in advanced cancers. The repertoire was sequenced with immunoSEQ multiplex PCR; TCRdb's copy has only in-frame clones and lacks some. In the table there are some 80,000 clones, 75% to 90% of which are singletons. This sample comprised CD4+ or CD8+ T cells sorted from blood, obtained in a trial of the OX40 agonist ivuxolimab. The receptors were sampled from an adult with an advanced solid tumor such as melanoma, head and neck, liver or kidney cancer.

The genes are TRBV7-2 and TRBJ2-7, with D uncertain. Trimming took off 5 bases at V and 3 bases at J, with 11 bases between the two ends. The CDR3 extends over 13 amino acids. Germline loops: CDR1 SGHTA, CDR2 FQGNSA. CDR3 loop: CASSIPILYEQYF. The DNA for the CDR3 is TGTGCCAGCAGCATACCAATCCTCTACGAGCAGTACTTC.

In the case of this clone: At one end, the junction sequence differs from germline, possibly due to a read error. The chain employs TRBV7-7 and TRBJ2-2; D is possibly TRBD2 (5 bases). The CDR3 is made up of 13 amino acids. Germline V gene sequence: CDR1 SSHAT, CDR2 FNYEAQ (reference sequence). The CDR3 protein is CASSLEGTGELFF. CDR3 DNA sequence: TGTGCTAGCAGCTTAGAGGGAACCGGGGAGCTGTTTTTT. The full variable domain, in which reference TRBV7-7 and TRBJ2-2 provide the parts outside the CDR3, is GAGVSQSPRYKVTKRGQDVTLRCDPISSHATLYWYQQALGQGPEFLTYFNYEAQPDKSGLPSDRFSAERPEGSISTLTIQRTEQRDSAMYRCASSLEGTGELFFGEGSRLTVL.

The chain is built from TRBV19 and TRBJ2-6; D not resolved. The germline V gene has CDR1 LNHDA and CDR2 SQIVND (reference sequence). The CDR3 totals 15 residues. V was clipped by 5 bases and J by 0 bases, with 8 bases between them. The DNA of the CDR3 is TGTGCCAGTAGTCCGCAGGTCTCTGGGGCCAACGTCCTGACTTTC. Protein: CASSPQVSGANVLTF.

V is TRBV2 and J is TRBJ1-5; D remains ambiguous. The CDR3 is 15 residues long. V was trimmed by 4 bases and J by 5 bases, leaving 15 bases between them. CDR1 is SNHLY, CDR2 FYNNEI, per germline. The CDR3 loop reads CASSAQPSVDQPQHF. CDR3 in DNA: TGTGCCAGCAGTGCCCAGCCGAGTGTAGATCAGCCCCAGCATTTT.

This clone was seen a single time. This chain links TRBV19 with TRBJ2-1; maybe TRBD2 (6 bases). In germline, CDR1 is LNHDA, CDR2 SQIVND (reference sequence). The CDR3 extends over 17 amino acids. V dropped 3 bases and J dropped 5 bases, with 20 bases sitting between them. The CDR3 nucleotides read TGTGCCAGTAGTATTGGAATTCGGGGGATAGTCCACAATGAGCAGTTCTTC. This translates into CASSIGIRGIVHNEQFF.

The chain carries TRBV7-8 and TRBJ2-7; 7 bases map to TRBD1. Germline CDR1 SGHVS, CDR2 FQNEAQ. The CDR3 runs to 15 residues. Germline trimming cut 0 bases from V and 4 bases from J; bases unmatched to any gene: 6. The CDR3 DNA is TGTGCCAGCAGCTTAGCCCGACAGGGTGCGTACGAGCAGTACTTC. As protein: CASSLARQGAYEQYF. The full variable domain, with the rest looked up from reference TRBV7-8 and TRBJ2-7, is GAGVSQSPRYKVAKRGQDVALRCDPISGHVSLFWYQQALGQGPEFLTYFQNEAQLDKSGLPSDRFFAERPEGSVSTLKIQRTQQEDSAVYLCASSLARQGAYEQYFGPGTRLTVT.

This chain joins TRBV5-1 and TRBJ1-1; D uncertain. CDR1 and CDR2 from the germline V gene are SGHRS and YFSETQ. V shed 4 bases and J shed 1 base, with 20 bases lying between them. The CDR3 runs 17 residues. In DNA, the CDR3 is TGCGCCAGCAGCCCGGAGGGTCTCGGAACACCGAACACTGAAGCTTTCTTT. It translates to CASSPEGLGTPNTEAFF.

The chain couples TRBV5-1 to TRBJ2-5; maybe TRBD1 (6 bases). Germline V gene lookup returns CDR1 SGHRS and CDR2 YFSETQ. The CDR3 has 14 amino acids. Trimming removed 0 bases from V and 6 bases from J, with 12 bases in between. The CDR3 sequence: CASSLGGGRQTQYF. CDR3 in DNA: TGCGCCAGCAGCTTGGGAGGGGGTCGTCAGACCCAGTACTTC.

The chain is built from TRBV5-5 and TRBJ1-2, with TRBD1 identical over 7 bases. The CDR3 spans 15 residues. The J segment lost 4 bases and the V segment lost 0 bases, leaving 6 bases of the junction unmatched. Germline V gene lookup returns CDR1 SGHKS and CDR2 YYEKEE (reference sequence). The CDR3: CASSLAPDRPYGYTF. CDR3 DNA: TGTGCCAGCAGCTTGGCTCCGGACAGGCCCTATGGCTACACCTTC.

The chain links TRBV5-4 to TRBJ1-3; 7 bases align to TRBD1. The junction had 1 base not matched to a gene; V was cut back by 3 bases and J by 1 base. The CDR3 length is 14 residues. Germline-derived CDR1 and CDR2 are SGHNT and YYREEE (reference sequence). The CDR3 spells CASSSTGSGNTIYF. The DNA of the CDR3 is TGTGCCAGCAGCTCGACAGGGTCTGGAAACACCATATATTTT.

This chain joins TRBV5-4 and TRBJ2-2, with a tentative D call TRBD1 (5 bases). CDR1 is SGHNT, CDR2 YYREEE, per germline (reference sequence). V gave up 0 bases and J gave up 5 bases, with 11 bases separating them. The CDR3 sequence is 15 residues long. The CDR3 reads CASSLAGFPTGELFF. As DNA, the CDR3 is TGTGCCAGCAGCTTGGCAGGGTTCCCGACCGGGGAGCTGTTTTTT.

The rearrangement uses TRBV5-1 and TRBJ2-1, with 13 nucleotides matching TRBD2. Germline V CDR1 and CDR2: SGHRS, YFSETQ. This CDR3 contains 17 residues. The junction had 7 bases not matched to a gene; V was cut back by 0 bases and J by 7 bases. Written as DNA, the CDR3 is TGCGCCAGCAGCTTGGAGCCACTAGCGGGGGGGAAAAATGAGCAGTTCTTC. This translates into CASSLEPLAGGKNEQFF.

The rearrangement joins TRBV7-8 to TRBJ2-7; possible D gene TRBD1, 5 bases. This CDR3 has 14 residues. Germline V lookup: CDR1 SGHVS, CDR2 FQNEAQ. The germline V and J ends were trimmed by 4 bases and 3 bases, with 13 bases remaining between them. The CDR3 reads CASSSAETDYEQYF. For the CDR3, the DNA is TGTGCCAGCAGCTCCGCGGAGACAGACTACGAGCAGTACTTC.

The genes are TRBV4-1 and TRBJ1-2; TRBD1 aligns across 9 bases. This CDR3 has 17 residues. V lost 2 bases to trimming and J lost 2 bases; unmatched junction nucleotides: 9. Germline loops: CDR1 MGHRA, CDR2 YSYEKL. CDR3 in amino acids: CASSQTGQGTKNYGYTF. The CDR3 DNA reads TGCGCCAGCAGCCAAACTGGACAGGGGACCAAAAACTATGGCTACACCTTC.

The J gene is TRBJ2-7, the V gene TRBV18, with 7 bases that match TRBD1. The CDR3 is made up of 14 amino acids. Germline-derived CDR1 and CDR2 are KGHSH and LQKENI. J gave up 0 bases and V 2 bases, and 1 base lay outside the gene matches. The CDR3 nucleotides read TGTGCCAGCTCACCAGGGACAGACTCCTACGAGCAGTACTTC. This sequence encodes CASSPGTDSYEQYF.

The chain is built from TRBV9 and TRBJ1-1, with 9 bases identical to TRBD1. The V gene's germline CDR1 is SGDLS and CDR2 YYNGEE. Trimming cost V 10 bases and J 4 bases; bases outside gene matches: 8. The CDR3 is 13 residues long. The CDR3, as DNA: TGTGCCCTACGGACAGGGGCGAGCACTGAAGCTTTCTTT. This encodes CALRTGASTEAFF.

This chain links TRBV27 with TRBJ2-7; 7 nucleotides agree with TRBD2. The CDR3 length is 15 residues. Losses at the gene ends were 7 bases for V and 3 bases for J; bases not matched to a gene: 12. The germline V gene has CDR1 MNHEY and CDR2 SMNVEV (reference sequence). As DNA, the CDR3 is TGTGCCAGCAAAAAAAACGGGGGGTCGAACTACGAGCAGTACTTC. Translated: CASKKNGGSNYEQYF.

For the CDR3, the DNA is TGTGCCAGCAGCAAACGGGGACAGATGTCGAGCTCCTACGAGCAGTACTTC. This codes for CASSKRGQMSSSYEQYF. This chain uses TRBV21-1 with TRBJ2-7; the table's D call TRBD1 went unverified against the DNA. TRBV21-1 corresponds to a pseudogene. The CDR3 is made up of 17 amino acids.

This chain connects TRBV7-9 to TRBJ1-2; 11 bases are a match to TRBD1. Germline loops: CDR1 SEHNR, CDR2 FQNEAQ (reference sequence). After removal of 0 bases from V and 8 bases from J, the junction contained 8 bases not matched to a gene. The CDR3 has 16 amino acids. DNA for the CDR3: TGTGCCAGCAGCTTAGCCAATCCGGGACAGGGGGACGGCTACACCTTC. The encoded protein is CASSLANPGQGDGYTF.

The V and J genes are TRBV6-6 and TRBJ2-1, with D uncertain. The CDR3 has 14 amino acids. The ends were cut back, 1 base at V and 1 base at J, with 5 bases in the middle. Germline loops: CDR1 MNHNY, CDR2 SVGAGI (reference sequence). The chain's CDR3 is CASSYYGSYNEQFF. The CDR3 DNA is TGTGCCAGCAGTTACTATGGGTCCTACAATGAGCAGTTCTTC.

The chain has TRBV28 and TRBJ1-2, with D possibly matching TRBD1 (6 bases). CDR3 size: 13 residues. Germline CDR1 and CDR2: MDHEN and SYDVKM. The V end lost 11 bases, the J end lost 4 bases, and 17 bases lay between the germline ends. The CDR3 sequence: CAYRAGSGYGYTF. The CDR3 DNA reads TGTGCCTACAGGGCAGGTTCGGGCTATGGCTACACCTTC.

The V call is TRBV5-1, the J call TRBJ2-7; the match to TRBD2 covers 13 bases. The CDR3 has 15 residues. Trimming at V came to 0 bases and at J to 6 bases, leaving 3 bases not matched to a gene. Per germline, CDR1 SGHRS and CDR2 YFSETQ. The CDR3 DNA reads TGCGCCAGCAGCTTGGAGACTAGCGGGGGGTCCGAGCAGTACTTC. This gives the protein CASSLETSGGSEQYF.

CDR3 bases: TGCGCCAGCAGTGGGCAGGGGGCAGGGACTGAAGCTTTCTTT. This gives the protein CASSGQGAGTEAFF. The J gene is TRBJ1-1, the V gene TRBV5-1, with 8 bases identical to TRBD1. This CDR3 is 14 amino acids long. Trimming at V came to 5 bases and at J to 5 bases, leaving 8 bases not matched to a gene. Germline V lookup: CDR1 SGHRS, CDR2 YFSETQ.